The next 22 T cell receptor beta chains were all read from a single sample in a study of human T cells and chemical hapten exposure. Regarding time point: patch test 1, 2 weeks after DPC sensitization. Described treatment: therapeutic diphenylcyclopropenone sensitization with weekly scalp DPC. MiXCR, applied by TCRdb to the RACE reads, yields one record per CDR3 protein. The table lists 100,000 to 150,000 distinct CDR3 sequences, roughly 15% of them singletons. This specimen was whole blood, taken in connection with sensitization to the hapten diphenylcyclopropenone (DPC). The receptors were gathered from a man between 18 and 35 years old with alopecia areata. Some clones in this sample may be carry-over from other donors' samples.

At least ten counts were recorded for this clonotype. CDR3 nucleotide sequence: TGCAGTGCCACAGCGGGCTTTAGCAATCAGCCCCAGCATTTT. Protein: CSATAGFSNQPQHF. The gene calls are TRBV20-1 and TRBJ1-5; D is undetermined. Trimming removed 6 bases from V and 0 bases from J, with 12 bases in between. Germline V gives CDR1 DFQATT, CDR2 SNEGSKA (reference sequence). The CDR3 runs 14 residues.

This clonotype has only a few counts. The V gene is TRBV7-9, the J gene TRBJ2-5, with 11 bases aligning to TRBD1. Germline V gene lookup returns CDR1 SEHNR and CDR2 FQNEAQ (reference sequence). The CDR3 contains 15 residues. Germline trimming cut 5 bases from V and 4 bases from J; bases unmatched to any gene: 6. The CDR3 reads CASSKGTGGRETQYF. CDR3 sequence (DNA): TGTGCCAGCAGCAAAGGGACAGGGGGAAGAGAGACCCAGTACTTC.

This clonotype turned up a few times. The J gene is TRBJ1-1, the V gene TRBV18; no reliable D call. CDR1 KGHSH and CDR2 LQKENI come from the germline V gene. The CDR3 has 13 amino acids. V lost 6 bases and J 1 base, leaving 9 bases between the germline ends. The CDR3 reads CASSREPNTEAFF. The CDR3 DNA sequence: TGTGCCAGCTCTCGGGAGCCGAACACTGAAGCTTTCTTT.

This clonotype has a handful of counts. The chain couples TRBV6-5 to TRBJ2-3, with D unresolved. The CDR3 is made up of 11 amino acids. Germline loops: CDR1 MNHEY, CDR2 SVGAGI. Trimming pared 6 bases from V and 6 bases from J, leaving 7 bases between. CDR3 nucleotides: TGTGCCAGCAGCCGATTCGATACGCAGTATTTT. This gives the protein CASSRFDTQYF.

The rearrangement joins TRBV10-2 to TRBJ1-6, with a possible D match to TRBD1 (5 bases). The CDR3 is made up of 14 amino acids. Germline CDR1 and CDR2: WSHSY and SAAADI. V was shortened by 6 bases and J by 9 bases, with 15 bases between the two germline ends. CDR3 protein: CASRAQVFRSPLHF. The CDR3 region has the DNA TGCGCCAGCAGGGCACAGGTTTTTCGTTCACCCCTCCACTTT.

This clonotype was seen many times. This chain joins TRBV19 and TRBJ1-5, with a possible D match to TRBD1 (6 bases). Trimming pared 4 bases from V and 7 bases from J, leaving 11 bases between. CDR3 size: 13 residues. Germline loops: CDR1 LNHDA, CDR2 SQIVND (reference sequence). This chain's CDR3 is CASSTQGRQPQHF. CDR3 DNA: TGTGCCAGTAGTACACAGGGTCGGCAGCCCCAGCATTTT.

This clonotype was detected a few times. The V gene is TRBV7-3, the J gene TRBJ2-2, with TRBD1 identical over 9 bases. The CDR3 contains 16 residues. The trim removed 4 bases at V and 5 bases at J, leaving 8 bases unmatched. CDR1 SGHTA and CDR2 FQGTGA come from the germline V gene. In DNA, the CDR3 is TGTGCCAGCAGCTACCCGACAGGGGGAACGACCGGGGAGCTGTTTTTT. Amino acids: CASSYPTGGTTGELFF. Full variable domain (outside the CDR3, taken from reference TRBV7-3 and TRBJ2-2): GAGVSQTPSNKVTEKGKYVELRCDPISGHTALYWYRQSLGQGPEFLIYFQGTGAADDSGLPNDRFFAVRPEGSVSTLKIQRTERGDSAVYLCASSYPTGGTTGELFFGEGSRLTVL.

This clonotype has a handful of counts. In DNA form, the CDR3 reads TGTGCCAGCAGCTTATTCCCCGTAACGGTCAAGAGCTCTGGGGCCAACGTCCTGACTTTC. Protein product: CASSLFPVTVKSSGANVLTF. V usage is TRBV7-6 and J usage is TRBJ2-6; D unclear. The length of the CDR3 is 20 residues. Trimming removed 2 bases at V and 0 bases at J, with 20 bases between. Germline V gives CDR1 SGHVS, CDR2 FNYEAQ.

This clonotype was picked up a small number of times. The chain uses TRBV11-2 and TRBJ1-6, with D perhaps TRBD1 (5 bases). This CDR3 has 16 amino acids. Germline V gene data show CDR1 as SGHAT and CDR2 as FQNNGV. Trimming took off 4 bases at V and 6 bases at J, with 16 bases between the two ends. In DNA, the CDR3 is TGTGCCAGCAGCTCCAGGGTCGGGACTGCTAATTCACCCCTCCACTTT. Amino acids: CASSSRVGTANSPLHF.

This clonotype was seen a handful of times. The chain carries TRBV7-6 and TRBJ2-5; no reliable D call. V was trimmed by 8 bases and J by 4 bases, leaving 2 bases between them. This CDR3 is built from 9 residues. Germline V gene data show CDR1 as SGHVS and CDR2 as FNYEAQ. The chain's CDR3 is CASGETQYF. In DNA, the CDR3 is TGTGCCAGCGGAGAGACCCAGTACTTC.

V is TRBV10-3 and J is TRBJ2-3; unclear D gene. The germline V gene encodes CDR1 ENHRY and CDR2 SYGVKD. This CDR3 comprises 11 residues. Trimming pared 3 bases from V and 14 bases from J, leaving 12 bases between. The CDR3 loop reads CAISEGPLRYF. The DNA of the CDR3 is TGTGCCATCAGTGAAGGGCCCTTGAGGTATTTT.

This clonotype was seen a handful of times. The genes are TRBV18 and TRBJ1-3; TRBD1 matches at 8 bases. Trimming cost V 3 bases and J 3 bases; bases outside gene matches: 13. Per germline, CDR1 KGHSH and CDR2 LQKENI. The CDR3 totals 18 residues. For the CDR3, the DNA is TGTGCCAGCTCACCGCCCGGACAGGGCCGCGTATTTGGAAACACCATATATTTT. It yields the protein CASSPPGQGRVFGNTIYF.

The chain is built from TRBV5-1 and TRBJ1-4; D not certain. This CDR3 contains 16 residues. Germline V gives CDR1 SGHRS, CDR2 YFSETQ. The V end was cut by 4 bases, the J end by 5 bases, with 18 bases between. DNA for the CDR3: TGCGCCAGCAGCCTCAATGCCCGGGCTAACAATGAAAAACTGTTTTTT. As protein: CASSLNARANNEKLFF.

The chain couples TRBV12-3 or TRBV12-4 to TRBJ2-3; D remains unclear. Between the trimmed V and J ends, which lost 3 bases and 1 base, there was a span of 11 bases. The CDR3 is 15 residues long. The CDR3 region has the DNA TGTGCCAGCAGTTTCTTTGGGGTTGGCACAGATACGCAGTATTTT. It yields the protein CASSFFGVGTDTQYF.

J is TRBJ2-1 and V is TRBV29-1; TRBD1 aligns across 9 bases. V shed 6 bases, J shed 6 bases, and the junction held 6 bases outside the gene matches. The CDR3 is 13 amino acids. Germline lookup yields CDR1 SQVTM and CDR2 ANQGSEA. The DNA for the CDR3 is TGCAGCGTGGACCGGGACAGGGTCAATGAGCAGTTCTTC. It codes for CSVDRDRVNEQFF.

The table lists this clonotype with many counts. This chain connects TRBV4-3 to TRBJ1-1; D uncertain. CDR3 length: 15 residues. Germline CDR1 is LGHNA and CDR2 is YSLEER. V was cut by 1 base and J by 5 bases, with 14 bases left in between. The CDR3 DNA reads TGCGCCAGCAGCCAAGGCAGAACCAGTAAGACTGAAGCTTTCTTT. Residues: CASSQGRTSKTEAFF.

The sample holds a few counts of this clonotype. The chain employs TRBV20-1 and TRBJ1-1; tentatively, D is TRBD1 (5 bases). CDR3 length: 13 residues. The V end lost 6 bases, the J end lost 4 bases, and 15 bases lay between the germline ends. In germline, CDR1 is DFQATT, CDR2 SNEGSKA (reference sequence). The CDR3 loop is CSASVWGGTEAFF. The CDR3 DNA follows: TGCAGTGCCAGCGTCTGGGGGGGCACTGAAGCTTTCTTT.

This clonotype was counted only a few times. The chain links TRBV11-2 to TRBJ1-4, with 9 nucleotides matching TRBD1. CDR1 is SGHAT and CDR2 is FQNNGV in the germline V gene. The V and J ends lost 5 bases and 7 bases, in that order; junction bases with no gene match: 5. The CDR3 contains 14 residues. The CDR3 coding sequence is TGTGCCAGCAGCCCAGCGGGACAGGGTGAAAAACTGTTTTTT. Translating gives CASSPAGQGEKLFF.

This clonotype has a single count. This chain uses TRBV20-1 with TRBJ1-2, with 10 bases fitting TRBD1. J was trimmed by 2 bases and V by 6 bases; bases with no gene match: 9. From germline, CDR1 is DFQATT and CDR2 SNEGSKA (reference sequence). The CDR3 has 15 residues. The CDR3 DNA follows: TGCAGTGCGAGACCGGGACAGGGGACGAACTATGGCTACACCTTC. Its translation is CSARPGQGTNYGYTF.

The chain is built from TRBV29-1 and TRBJ2-5, with D hard to call. The CDR3 loop spans 12 amino acids. From germline, CDR1 is SQVTM and CDR2 ANQGSEA. V was pared by 4 bases and J by 2 bases, with 8 bases between. The CDR3 bases are TGCAGCGTTGTATCAGGTCAAGAGACCCAGTACTTC. Its translation is CSVVSGQETQYF.

This clonotype was counted only a few times. The J gene is TRBJ1-2, the V gene TRBV21-1. TRBV21-1 is a pseudogene. The CDR3 loop spans 14 amino acids. CDR3 sequence reads: CASSKFGQSHGYTF. The CDR3 nucleotides read TGTGCCAGCAGCAAATTCGGGCAGTCGCACGGCTACACCTTC.

This clonotype was picked up many times. The V gene is TRBV2, the J gene TRBJ2-2; 12 bases are shared with TRBD2. From germline, CDR1 is SNHLY and CDR2 FYNNEI. CDR3 size: 16 residues. The J segment lost 2 bases and the V segment lost 6 bases, leaving 4 bases of the junction unmatched. In DNA form, the CDR3 reads TGTGCCAGCAGCCGGACTAGCGGGGCCAACACCGGGGAGCTGTTTTTT. As protein: CASSRTSGANTGELFF.